The 17 T cell receptor beta chains reported below all come from one sample, sequenced in a study of cytomegalovirus exposure and HLA in healthy donors. PCR employed 60 Vbeta and 13 Jbeta primers. Clones were read by immunoSEQ multiplex PCR, and TCRdb kept only the in-frame ones, dropping some. The profile covers 170,000 or so clones, with about 73% appearing a single time and under 15% taken by the ten largest. The sequencing sample was made of PBMCs. The receptors were gathered from a woman in her forties or fifties in good health and CMV-seropositive.

The sample holds one count of this clone. V and J are TRBV29-1 and TRBJ1-5; 7 bases are a match to TRBD1. J lost 4 bases, V lost 4 bases, and 7 bases had no gene match. This CDR3 is built from 14 residues. CDR1 and CDR2 from the germline V gene are SQVTM and ANQGSEA. In nucleotides, the CDR3 is TGCAGCGTTGGGTTGACAGGGAGTAATCAGCCCCAGCATTTT. Translating it yields CSVGLTGSNQPQHF.

V gene TRBV5-1 combines with J gene TRBJ2-3; 8 bases line up with TRBD1. J lost 7 bases, V lost 0 bases, and 10 bases had no gene match. Germline assignment: CDR1 SGHRS and CDR2 YFSETQ. This CDR3 has 16 amino acids. The DNA of the CDR3 is TGCGCCAGCAGCTTGGACAATCAGGGGGCGGGGAATACGCAGTATTTT. Translating it yields CASSLDNQGAGNTQYF.

The V gene is TRBV15, the J gene TRBJ2-1; TRBD1 agrees at 8 bases. Germline trimming cut 3 bases from V and 8 bases from J; bases unmatched to any gene: 15. This CDR3 contains 17 residues. Germline assignment: CDR1 LNHNV and CDR2 YYDKDF (reference sequence). CDR3 DNA: TGTGCCACCAGCAGCAAAGGGGAGAACCCGGGACAGGATGAGCAGTTCTTC. Its protein product is CATSSKGENPGQDEQFF. The entire variable domain, with the rest obtained from reference TRBV15 and TRBJ2-1, is as follows: DAMVIQNPRYQVTQFGKPVTLSCSQTLNHNVMYWYQQKSSQAPKLLFHYYDKDFNNEADTPDNFQSRRPNTSFCFLDIRSPGLGDTAMYLCATSSKGENPGQDEQFFGPGTRLTVL.

This clone appeared once. The V and J genes are TRBV19 and TRBJ1-2; possibly TRBD1 for D (5 bases). This CDR3 comprises 13 residues. V lost 5 bases and J lost 6, with 13 bases in between. Germline V gives CDR1 LNHDA, CDR2 SQIVND (reference sequence). CDR3 in DNA: TGTGCCAGTAGTCAAAGCAAAGGGGATGGCTACACCTTC. It translates to CASSQSKGDGYTF. Using reference TRBV19 and TRBJ1-2 for the parts outside the CDR3, the full variable domain is DGGITQSPKYLFRKEGQNVTLSCEQNLNHDAMYWYRQDPGQGLRLIYYSQIVNDFQKGDIAEGYSVSREKKESFPLTVTSAQKNPTAFYLCASSQSKGDGYTFGSGTRLTVV.

This chain uses TRBV6-1 with TRBJ1-3, with 7 bases fitting TRBD1. J lost 3 bases, V lost 6 bases, and 8 bases had no gene match. CDR3 length: 15 residues. CDR1 and CDR2 from the germline V gene are MNHNS and SASEGT. In nucleotides, the CDR3 is TGTGCCAGCAGCCAGGGGGTTAGAGGTGGAAACACCATATATTTT. Translation: CASSQGVRGGNTIYF.

The CDR3 DNA reads TGTGCCAGCAGCCACGGGACTAGCGACGAGCAGTACTTC. This codes for CASSHGTSDEQYF. V usage is TRBV11-3 and J usage is TRBJ2-7; 10 bases are a match to TRBD2. Germline CDR1 reads SGHNT; CDR2 reads YENEEA. V dropped 5 bases and J dropped 5; count of bases not matched to a gene: 3. This CDR3 has 13 amino acids.

V and J are TRBV2 and TRBJ1-2; 8 bases match TRBD1. J lost 1 base, V lost 6 bases, and 7 bases had no gene match. This CDR3 contains 15 residues. In germline, CDR1 is SNHLY, CDR2 FYNNEI. The CDR3: CASRLGQADNYGYTF. The CDR3 nucleotides read TGTGCCAGCAGACTGGGACAGGCGGATAACTATGGCTACACCTTC.

The genes are TRBV10-3 and TRBJ2-5; no reliable D call. CDR1 and CDR2 from the germline V gene are ENHRY and SYGVKD. This CDR3 is built from 13 residues. V was clipped by 2 bases and J by 4 bases, with 8 bases between them. CDR3 sequence: CAISESGRETQYF. CDR3 bases: TGTGCCATCAGTGAGAGTGGCCGAGAGACCCAGTACTTC.

This clone was seen a handful of times. The rearrangement uses TRBV2 and TRBJ2-2; 12 nucleotides match TRBD2. The germline V gene encodes CDR1 SNHLY and CDR2 FYNNEI. The trim removed 7 bases at V and 6 bases at J, leaving 3 bases unmatched. The CDR3 runs to 14 residues. CDR3 nucleotides: TGTGCCAGCACCGGACTAGCGGGGTCCGGGGAGCTGTTTTTT. Its translation: CASTGLAGSGELFF.

This clone was seen just once. CDR3 amino acids: CASSQNQPQHF. The CDR3 DNA is TGTGCCAGCAGCCAGAATCAGCCCCAGCATTTT. The V gene is TRBV6-5, the J gene TRBJ1-5; D unclear. Between the trimmed V and J ends, which lost 6 bases and 4 bases, there was a span of 4 bases. The CDR3 runs to 11 residues. Germline CDR1 reads MNHEY; CDR2 reads SVGAGI.

The V and J genes are TRBV5-1 and TRBJ2-2; 12 bases are a match to TRBD2. The CDR3 loop spans 17 amino acids. In germline, CDR1 is SGHRS, CDR2 YFSETQ. Trimming cost V 1 base and J 5 bases; bases outside gene matches: 6. The CDR3 loop reads CASSLPTSGGATGELFF. The CDR3 nucleotides read TGCGCCAGCAGCTTGCCGACTAGCGGGGGTGCGACCGGGGAGCTGTTTTTT.

This clone was counted a few times. Compared with germline, one end of the junction differs, possibly owing to a read error. This sequence joins TRBV7-9 and TRBJ1-2, with D perhaps TRBD1 (5 bases). CDR1 is SEHNR and CDR2 is FQNEAQ in the germline V gene (reference sequence). The CDR3 consists of 14 residues. CDR3 in DNA: TGTTCCAGCAGCGTAGGCCAGGGAGGCTATGGCTACACCTTC. Translation: CSSSVGQGGYGYTF.

This chain uses TRBV19 with TRBJ1-5; tentatively, D is TRBD1 (5 bases). This CDR3 region has 13 residues. V was pared by 6 bases and J by 2 bases, with 8 bases between. Germline V CDR1 and CDR2: LNHDA, SQIVND (reference sequence). DNA of the CDR3: TGTGCCAGTAGGACAGTAGGCAATCAGCCCCAGCATTTT. Residues: CASRTVGNQPQHF.

The chain has TRBV5-5 and TRBJ1-5; D is uncertain. Trimming removed 1 base at V and 3 bases at J, with 5 bases between. The CDR3 runs 13 residues. Germline V gene lookup returns CDR1 SGHKS and CDR2 YYEKEE (reference sequence). The CDR3, as DNA: TGTGCCAGCAGCTTGCAGGACAATCAGCCCCAGCATTTT. Translation gives CASSLQDNQPQHF.

The CDR3 sequence is CASSGQGQGNTEAFF. The DNA of the CDR3 is TGTGCCAGCAGCGGACAGGGACAGGGGAACACTGAAGCTTTCTTT. This sequence joins TRBV5-6 and TRBJ1-1; 9 nucleotides align to TRBD1. CDR3 size: 15 residues. V dropped 4 bases and J dropped 1; count of bases not matched to a gene: 5. The V gene's germline CDR1 is SGHDT and CDR2 YYEEEE.

The gene calls are TRBV5-8 and TRBJ2-7; maybe TRBD1 (6 bases). The CDR3 extends over 17 amino acids. The ends were cut back, 0 bases at V and 3 bases at J, with 19 bases in the middle. The germline V gene has CDR1 SGHTS and CDR2 YDEGEE. The CDR3 DNA sequence: TGTGCCAGCAGCTTGGGGGTTACCGGGACAAAGTTCTACGAGCAGTACTTC. Residues: CASSLGVTGTKFYEQYF.

The V call is TRBV4-1, the J call TRBJ1-5; D possibly corresponds to TRBD1 (6 bases). The germline V gene encodes CDR1 MGHRA and CDR2 YSYEKL. Trimming removed 4 bases at V and 8 bases at J, with 15 bases between. The CDR3 totals 14 residues. CDR3 residues: CASSRPGAREPQHF. CDR3 nucleotide sequence: TGCGCCAGCAGCCGACCAGGGGCCAGGGAGCCCCAGCATTTT.